This T cell receptor beta chain was documented in a study of blood T cells in healthy people across ages. Sample-barcoded 5' priming and a J-beta primer mix drove a second PCR of roughly 7 to 11 cycles. TCRdb analysed the 5' RACE reads with MiXCR anew, one entry per CDR3 protein. The data show 800,000 or so distinct CDR3 sequences, around 68% seen once. This clonotype has more than one count but fewer than ten. Antigen: not known. Per-sample yields of isolated PBMCs were at least 6 million. General study points: Roughly linear age-related decline in beta diversity appeared, significant by age 40. Higher diversity and more naive CD4+ cells were features of long-lived donors, compared to aged donors.

The sequenced sample consisted of blood. This TCR was sampled from a man between 25 and 39 years old in good health.

The CDR3 region has the DNA TGCGCCAGCAGCCAGGGACAGCAAGGGGATACGCAGTATTTT. Its translation is CASSQGQQGDTQYF. The chain is built from TRBV4-3 and TRBJ2-3; 7 bases are shared with TRBD1. This CDR3 is built from 14 residues. From germline, CDR1 is LGHNA and CDR2 YSLEER. The ends lost 3 bases at V and 6 bases at J; junction bases unmatched: 6.